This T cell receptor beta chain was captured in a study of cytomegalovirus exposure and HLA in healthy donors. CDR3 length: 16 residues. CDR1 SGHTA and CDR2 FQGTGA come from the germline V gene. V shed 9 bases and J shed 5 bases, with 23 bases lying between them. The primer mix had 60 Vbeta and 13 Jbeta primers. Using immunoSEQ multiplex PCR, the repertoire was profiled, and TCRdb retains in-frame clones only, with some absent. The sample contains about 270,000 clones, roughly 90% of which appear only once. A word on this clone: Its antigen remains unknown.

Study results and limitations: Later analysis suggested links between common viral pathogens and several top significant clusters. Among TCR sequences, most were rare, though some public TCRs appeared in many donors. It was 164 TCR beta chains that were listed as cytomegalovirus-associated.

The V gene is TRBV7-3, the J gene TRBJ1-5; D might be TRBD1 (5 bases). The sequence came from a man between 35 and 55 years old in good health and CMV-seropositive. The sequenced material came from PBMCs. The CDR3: CASLQRVRTIYQPQHF. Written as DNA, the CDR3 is TGTGCCAGTCTCCAGCGGGTGAGGACAATCTATCAGCCCCAGCATTTT.